Each of the 29 T cell receptor beta chains below was sequenced from the same sample in a study of CD8 T cells in ankylosing spondylitis. TCRdb used MiXCR to reprocess the 5' RACE reads, holding one entry per CDR3 protein. This sample has approximately 180,000 distinct CDR3 sequences, with over 15% found just once. The sample taken for sequencing was blood, either unsorted or a sorted T cell fraction (not recorded which). These receptors all come from a male donor aged 10-30 years with ankylosing spondylitis or in good health (not recorded which).

The CDR3 here is CSASGQGIDTQYF. The DNA for the CDR3 is TGCAGTGCTTCCGGACAGGGGATAGATACGCAGTATTTT. This chain connects TRBV20-1 to TRBJ2-3; 9 bases align to TRBD1. After removal of 5 bases from V and 5 bases from J, the junction contained 5 bases not matched to a gene. Germline CDR1 reads DFQATT; CDR2 reads SNEGSKA (reference sequence). CDR3 length equals 13 residues.

The chain combines TRBV20-1 with TRBJ2-7; 16 bases align to TRBD2. J lost 5 bases, V lost 2 bases, and 6 bases had no gene match. Germline V CDR1 and CDR2: DFQATT, SNEGSKA (reference sequence). This CDR3 has 16 residues. In DNA form, the CDR3 reads TGCAGTGCTAGATCCGGGACTAGCGGGAGGGCCAACGAGCAGTACTTC. The encoded protein is CSARSGTSGRANEQYF.

There are many counts of this clonotype. The chain combines TRBV6-1 with TRBJ2-3; D may correspond to TRBD1 or TRBD2 (5 bases each). The CDR3 loop spans 12 amino acids. V was shortened by 4 bases and J by 11 bases, with 13 bases between the two germline ends. Germline V CDR1 and CDR2: MNHNS, SASEGT. CDR3 coding DNA: TGTGCCAGCAGTGCCAACCGGGACGGGCAGTATTTT. The encoded protein is CASSANRDGQYF.

Ten or more counts support this clonotype. The chain has TRBV4-1 and TRBJ2-1; 14 nucleotides match TRBD2. The junction had 7 bases not matched to a gene; V was cut back by 3 bases and J by 6 bases. Germline CDR1 MGHRA, CDR2 YSYEKL. The CDR3 consists of 17 residues. The CDR3 protein is CASSQYPGTSGSNEQFF. CDR3 sequence (DNA): TGCGCCAGCAGCCAGTACCCCGGGACTAGCGGGAGCAATGAGCAGTTCTTC.

This clonotype was seen at least ten times. CDR3 sequence: CSARRRGSYNEQFF. DNA of the CDR3: TGCAGTGCTAGACGACGGGGTTCCTACAATGAGCAGTTCTTC. The chain uses TRBV20-1 and TRBJ2-1; tentative D call: TRBD2 (5 bases). From germline, CDR1 is DFQATT and CDR2 SNEGSKA (reference sequence). V lost 2 bases and J 1 base, leaving 9 bases between the germline ends. The CDR3 sequence is 14 residues long.

This clonotype showed up many times. V is TRBV4-1 and J is TRBJ1-2; possible D gene TRBD1, 6 bases. The CDR3 totals 15 residues. Germline V gene lookup returns CDR1 MGHRA and CDR2 YSYEKL. The V end was cut by 2 bases, the J end by 3 bases, with 13 bases between. CDR3 coding DNA: TGCGCCAGCAGCCAAACAGGGCCTTCCGACTATGGCTACACCTTC. The encoded protein is CASSQTGPSDYGYTF.

This clonotype was seen at least ten times. This chain joins TRBV4-2 and TRBJ1-2; TRBD1 might be the D (5 bases). Trimming left V 0 bases short and J 4 bases short, with 12 bases between. This CDR3 is built from 15 residues. In germline, CDR1 is LGHNA, CDR2 YNFKEQ. The chain's CDR3 is CASSQDSETAYGYTF. The DNA for the CDR3 is TGTGCCAGCAGCCAAGATTCCGAGACAGCCTATGGCTACACCTTC.

This clonotype showed up many times. The chain combines TRBV14 with TRBJ2-5; D call uncertain. Germline CDR1 SGHDN, CDR2 FVKESK. V was cut by 1 base and J by 3 bases, with 9 bases left in between. The CDR3 has 14 amino acids. The CDR3 sequence: CASSQGYSKETQYF. CDR3 sequence (DNA): TGTGCCAGCAGCCAAGGTTACAGCAAAGAGACCCAGTACTTC.

The chain uses TRBV12-3 or TRBV12-4 and TRBJ1-1; D remains ambiguous. The CDR3 covers 11 residues. Trimming pared 5 bases from V and 8 bases from J, leaving 9 bases between. This CDR3 reads CASSRRSEAFF. The CDR3 DNA sequence: TGTGCCAGCAGTCGGAGGTCCGAAGCTTTCTTT.

This clonotype was seen ten or more times. The V and J genes are TRBV6-2 or TRBV6-3 and TRBJ2-7, with 7 bases fitting TRBD1. V shed 5 bases and J 2 bases; nucleotides not matched to a gene: 3. Germline lookup yields CDR1 MNHEY and CDR2 SVGEGT. The CDR3 loop spans 13 amino acids. For the CDR3, the DNA is TGTGCCAGCAGTGCCGGGACAGCCTACGAGCAGTACTTC. Protein product: CASSAGTAYEQYF.

This clonotype has a count of ten or more. The V and J genes are TRBV11-2 and TRBJ2-2; no definite D call. The CDR3 extends over 15 amino acids. Germline loops: CDR1 SGHAT, CDR2 FQNNGV. V lost 6 bases and J lost 0, with 11 bases in between. The CDR3 sequence is CASRQTATNTGELFF. DNA of the CDR3: TGTGCCAGCAGGCAGACTGCCACGAACACCGGGGAGCTGTTTTTT.

This clonotype was seen at least ten times. The J gene is TRBJ2-5, the V gene TRBV24-1, with D tentatively TRBD2 (6 bases). CDR1 KGHDR and CDR2 SFDVKD come from the germline V gene. V lost 5 bases, J lost 0 bases, and 18 bases lay in between. CDR3 length equals 17 residues. The CDR3 region is CATSGGVGPRHQETQYF. DNA for the CDR3: TGTGCCACCAGTGGGGGGGTGGGACCACGGCACCAAGAGACCCAGTACTTC.

This clonotype was recorded at least ten times. The genes are TRBV28 and TRBJ1-5; TRBD1 is a possible D gene (6 bases). Germline CDR1 and CDR2: MDHEN and SYDVKM. Trimming stripped 1 base from V and 2 bases from J, with 18 bases between. The CDR3 length is 18 residues. Written as DNA, the CDR3 is TGTGCCAGCAGTTTATCCCCATGGGCAGGGGTTGGCAATCAGCCCCAGCATTTT. This gives the protein CASSLSPWAGVGNQPQHF.

This clonotype was seen at least ten times. V usage is TRBV7-9 and J usage is TRBJ2-2, with 7 bases lining up with TRBD2. V was pared by 7 bases and J by 2 bases, with 10 bases of the junction left unmatched. CDR3 length equals 16 residues. The germline V gene has CDR1 SEHNR and CDR2 FQNEAQ (reference sequence). The CDR3 here is CASNVQGGKNTGELFF. The CDR3 DNA sequence: TGTGCCAGCAACGTGCAGGGAGGGAAAAACACCGGGGAGCTGTTTTTT.

This clonotype was counted many times. The CDR3 nucleotides read TGTGCCAGCCGAGACGGGACTAGCGGGATAACGGTGCAGTTCTTC. This translates into CASRDGTSGITVQFF. This chain connects TRBV25-1 to TRBJ2-1; TRBD2 aligns across 13 bases. The J segment lost 12 bases and the V segment lost 8 bases, leaving 13 bases of the junction unmatched. The length of the CDR3 is 15 residues. Germline CDR1 reads MGHDK; CDR2 reads SYGVNS.

This clonotype was detected ten times or more. The V call is TRBV20-1, the J call TRBJ1-1; D gene ambiguous. Between the trimmed V and J ends, which lost 0 bases and 0 bases, there was a span of 11 bases. The CDR3 is made up of 15 amino acids. Per the germline V gene, CDR1 is DFQATT and CDR2 is SNEGSKA (reference sequence). DNA for the CDR3: TGCAGTGCTAGAGATTTTAGTCGGGTGAACACTGAAGCTTTCTTT. This gives the protein CSARDFSRVNTEAFF.

This clonotype was seen repeatedly, ten times or more. The chain is built from TRBV10-3 and TRBJ2-7; 9 bases line up with TRBD1. V lost 4 bases to trimming and J lost 5 bases; unmatched junction nucleotides: 12. Germline assignment: CDR1 ENHRY and CDR2 SYGVKD. The CDR3 totals 16 residues. CDR3 sequence reads: CAISGETGQGMNEQYF. CDR3 in DNA: TGTGCCATCAGTGGAGAAACGGGACAGGGCATGAACGAGCAGTACTTC.

This clonotype has ten or more counts. The chain couples TRBV30 to TRBJ2-1, with 11 bases fitting TRBD2. The germline V gene has CDR1 GTSNPN and CDR2 SVGIG (reference sequence). CDR3 length: 18 amino acids. J lost 0 bases, V lost 8 bases, and 15 bases had no gene match. The CDR3 spells CAGIPGLAASLSYNEQFF. In DNA, the CDR3 is TGTGCCGGCATACCGGGACTAGCGGCCTCCCTCTCCTACAATGAGCAGTTCTTC.

This clonotype was counted between two and nine times. This rearrangement joins TRBV27 to TRBJ1-3; no clear D. Germline V gives CDR1 MNHEY, CDR2 SMNVEV (reference sequence). V lost 4 bases and J lost 0, with 13 bases in between. CDR3 length: 16 amino acids. CDR3 nucleotide sequence: TGTGCCAGCAGTTCCCTCGCCCGAAGCTCTGGAAACACCATATATTTT. This encodes CASSSLARSSGNTIYF.

The chain employs TRBV5-1 and TRBJ2-1; TRBD2 matches at 9 bases. Unmatched junction bases numbered 5, after V lost 5 bases and J lost 2 bases. The germline V gene encodes CDR1 SGHRS and CDR2 YFSETQ. The CDR3 loop spans 15 amino acids. The CDR3 sequence: CASRSASGTYNEQFF. CDR3 sequence (DNA): TGCGCCAGCAGGTCCGCTAGCGGGACCTACAATGAGCAGTTCTTC.

This clonotype appeared a few times. The V and J genes are TRBV12-3 or TRBV12-4 and TRBJ1-5; D remains ambiguous. V was cut by 7 bases and J by 4 bases, with 14 bases left in between. The CDR3 runs 14 residues. Written as DNA, the CDR3 is TGTGCCAGCACCCAAGGCAGTCGAAATCAGCCCCAGCATTTT. It translates to CASTQGSRNQPQHF.

This clonotype was counted many times. CDR3 residues: CASSSNEQYF. CDR3 nucleotide sequence: TGTGCCAGCAGTTCAAACGAGCAGTACTTC. The J gene is TRBJ2-7, the V gene TRBV28; D is uncertain. The CDR3 spans 10 residues. V dropped 4 bases and J dropped 5 bases, with 3 bases sitting between them. The germline CDR1 and CDR2 sequences are MDHEN and SYDVKM.

There are many counts of this clonotype. The chain has TRBV27 and TRBJ2-4; 7 bases align to TRBD2. Germline CDR1 reads MNHEY; CDR2 reads SMNVEV (reference sequence). V was pared by 6 bases and J by 5 bases, with 10 bases of the junction left unmatched. The CDR3 length is 15 residues. The CDR3 spells CASRLVGGNENIQYF. In DNA, the CDR3 is TGTGCCAGCAGGTTGGTCGGGGGGAATGAAAACATTCAGTACTTC.

The table lists this clonotype with many counts. The chain carries TRBV6-5 and TRBJ2-2; 11 bases align to TRBD2. The germline V gene has CDR1 MNHEY and CDR2 SVGAGI. The CDR3 has 18 residues. Losses at the gene ends were 0 bases for V and 3 bases for J; bases not matched to a gene: 6. The CDR3 protein is CASSYSGSGRAYTGELFF. CDR3 sequence (DNA): TGTGCCAGCAGTTACTCAGGTAGCGGGAGGGCCTACACCGGGGAGCTGTTTTTT.

This clonotype was detected many times. This chain joins TRBV12-3 or TRBV12-4 and TRBJ2-2, with 13 bases matching TRBD2. V was clipped by 5 bases and J by 8 bases; unmatched bases: 8. This CDR3 has 16 residues. In DNA form, the CDR3 reads TGTGCCAGCAGTCTCGGACTAGCGGGAGCGACTGGGGAGCTGTTTTTT. This gives the protein CASSLGLAGATGELFF.

This clonotype has at least ten counts. The CDR3 spells CSARASSYNEQFF. For the CDR3, the DNA is TGCAGTGCTAGAGCGTCCTCCTACAATGAGCAGTTCTTC. This chain connects TRBV20-1 to TRBJ2-1; D remains ambiguous. V was clipped by 1 base and J by 0 bases, with 4 bases between them. This CDR3 comprises 13 residues. CDR1 and CDR2 (germline): DFQATT, SNEGSKA (reference sequence).

This clonotype was observed many times. V and J are TRBV4-3 and TRBJ2-7, with D perhaps being TRBD1 or TRBD2 (7 bases each). Germline V gives CDR1 LGHNA, CDR2 YSLEER. Trimming shortened V by 1 base and J by 7 bases, and 11 bases separated the two germline ends. This CDR3 region has 13 residues. The CDR3 spells CASSQAGGGEQYF. CDR3 DNA sequence: TGCGCCAGCAGCCAAGCAGGGGGGGGTGAGCAGTACTTC.

A few counts support this clonotype. The chain is built from TRBV18 and TRBJ1-1; the D is unclear. CDR3 length equals 13 residues. V was clipped by 8 bases and J by 0 bases, with 10 bases between them. Germline CDR1 KGHSH, CDR2 LQKENI. CDR3 in amino acids: CASRTDLNTEAFF. The CDR3 DNA is TGTGCCAGCAGGACGGATCTGAACACTGAAGCTTTCTTT.

This clonotype was recorded many times. The chain joins TRBV12-5 to TRBJ2-1; a weak D match, TRBD2 (5 bases). Trimming removed 3 bases from V and 3 bases from J, with 15 bases in between. From germline, CDR1 is LGHNT and CDR2 FRNRAP. This CDR3 region has 16 residues. In DNA form, the CDR3 reads TGTGCTAGTGGTTTAAGCGGTGGAGCTTTCTACAATGAGCAGTTCTTC. Translation: CASGLSGGAFYNEQFF.